The 9 T cell receptor beta chains reported below all come from one sample, sequenced in a study of radiotherapy plus CTLA-4 blockade in lung cancer. Here immunoSEQ multiplex PCR was the method, and the copy in TCRdb shows in-frame clones only, minus some. The sample consists of about 97,000 clones, 65% to 75% of them appearing once. This specimen consisted of peripheral blood, obtained from a patient treated with radiotherapy plus ipilimumab. These receptors all stem from a human donor with non-small cell lung cancer who had a partial response to radiotherapy plus ipilimumab. Some clones in this sample may be carry-over from other donors' samples.

This clone was counted between two and nine times. This chain joins TRBV30 and TRBJ2-7; tentative D call: TRBD2 (5 bases). V was pared by 3 bases and J by 7 bases, with 16 bases between. Looked up from germline, CDR1 is GTSNPN and CDR2 is SVGIG (reference sequence). The CDR3 consists of 13 residues. In DNA, the CDR3 is TGTGCCTGGAGACGTCTACCCGGGGAGGAGCAGTACTTC. Translated: CAWRRLPGEEQYF. Variable domain in full (rest from reference TRBV30 and TRBJ2-7): SQTIHQWPATLVQPVGSPLSLECTVEGTSNPNLYWYRQAAGRGLQLLFYSVGIGQISSEVPQNLSASRPQDRQFILSSKKLLLSDSGFYLCAWRRLPGEEQYFGPGTRLTVT.

The J gene is TRBJ2-2, the V gene TRBV27; 8 bases are a match to TRBD1. V was clipped by 0 bases and J by 8 bases; unmatched bases: 8. This CDR3 comprises 16 residues. Germline CDR1 MNHEY, CDR2 SMNVEV (reference sequence). The CDR3 nucleotides are TGTGCCAGCAGTTTATCGCAGACAGGGGCGGGAGGGGAGCTGTTTTTT. Amino acid sequence: CASSLSQTGAGGELFF.

V and J are TRBV6-5 and TRBJ2-7, with D possibly being TRBD1 (6 bases). With 7 bases removed from V and 1 base from J, the gap between germline ends came to 11 bases. The CDR3 runs 13 residues. CDR1 is MNHEY and CDR2 is SVGAGI in the germline V gene. CDR3 residues: CASTGDKSYEQYF. CDR3 bases: TGTGCCAGCACCGGGGACAAATCCTACGAGCAGTACTTC.

The chain has TRBV7-2 and TRBJ2-1, with 8 bases that match TRBD2. The CDR3 is 16 residues long. The ends lost 4 bases at V and 3 bases at J; junction bases unmatched: 8. Germline V gene sequence: CDR1 SGHTA, CDR2 FQGNSA. CDR3 sequence: CASSSQGRGVYNEQFF. For the CDR3, the DNA is TGTGCCAGCAGCTCCCAGGGGCGGGGGGTCTACAATGAGCAGTTCTTC. Complete variable domain (other parts from reference TRBV7-2 and TRBJ2-1): GAGVSQSPSNKVTEKGKDVELRCDPISGHTALYWYRQSLGQGLEFLIYFQGNSAPDKSGLPSDRFSAERTGGSVSTLTIQRTQQEDSAVYLCASSSQGRGVYNEQFFGPGTRLTVL.

This clone was counted between two and nine times. The chain is built from TRBV7-7 and TRBJ2-1; 9 positions agree with TRBD1. Looked up from germline, CDR1 is SSHAT and CDR2 is FNYEAQ (reference sequence). Losses at the gene ends were 3 bases for V and 8 bases for J; bases not matched to a gene: 5. CDR3 length equals 14 residues. The CDR3 coding sequence is TGTGCCAGCAGCTTTGGACAGGGGCAGTATGAGCAGTTCTTC. Protein product: CASSFGQGQYEQFF.

The chain uses TRBV20-1 and TRBJ2-5; TRBD2 might be the D (5 bases). This CDR3 has 11 amino acids. The germline gives CDR1 DFQATT, CDR2 SNEGSKA (reference sequence). V was clipped by 3 bases and J by 5 bases, with 7 bases between them. The chain's CDR3 is CSASGEETQYF. DNA for the CDR3: TGCAGTGCTAGTGGGGAGGAGACCCAGTACTTC.

This clone occurred a few times. The gene calls are TRBV7-2 and TRBJ2-3; D possibly corresponds to TRBD1 (7 bases). The V end lost 0 bases, the J end lost 2 bases, and 15 bases lay between the germline ends. The CDR3 totals 17 residues. CDR1 and CDR2 (germline): SGHTA, FQGNSA. The CDR3 coding sequence is TGTGCCAGCAGCTTAGCCGGGGGAGGACAGGTCACAGATACGCAGTATTTT. Translation: CASSLAGGGQVTDTQYF. The entire variable domain, with the rest obtained from reference TRBV7-2 and TRBJ2-3, is as follows: GAGVSQSPSNKVTEKGKDVELRCDPISGHTALYWYRQSLGQGLEFLIYFQGNSAPDKSGLPSDRFSAERTGGSVSTLTIQRTQQEDSAVYLCASSLAGGGQVTDTQYFGPGTRLTVL.

This chain links TRBV7-8 with TRBJ1-5; weak D call: TRBD1 (6 bases). V was clipped by 4 bases and J by 7 bases, with 17 bases between them. Germline CDR1 reads SGHVS; CDR2 reads FQNEAQ. The CDR3 consists of 15 residues. CDR3 in DNA: TGTGCCAGCAGCTCCAGCCCAGGGGTTGGACAGCCCCAGCATTTT. This sequence encodes CASSSSPGVGQPQHF.

This chain links TRBV28 with TRBJ2-7; perhaps TRBD1 as D (6 bases). Germline CDR1 and CDR2: MDHEN and SYDVKM. This CDR3 has 13 residues. V dropped 8 bases and J dropped 3 bases, with 14 bases sitting between them. CDR3 amino acids: CASSLDRRYEQYF. In nucleotides, the CDR3 is TGTGCCAGCTCCTTGGACAGACGCTACGAGCAGTACTTC.